This entry is about one TCR beta chain. This clonotype was seen ten or more times. It has no known antigen specificity. Per-nucleotide qualities are absent, and no much larger clonotype sits a single base away. For unsorted PBMC libraries, 2 million PBMCs were used after storage in RNAlater at -80 degrees C until RNA extraction. PBMCs were separated from peripheral blood using Ficoll-Hypaque density gradient centrifugation and then cryopreserved in liquid nitrogen. cDNA was synthesized by template-switch 5'RACE using a primer carrying a 10-nucleotide random unique molecular identifier by which each TCR transcript was tagged. Each sequencing run produced over 200 million TCR-beta sequences covering 15-18 subjects. The RNeasy kit was used for extraction of total RNA. The KAPA Real-time Library Amplification kit was used to amplify TCR-beta VDJ regions with primers targeting the TCR constant region and the 5'RACE anchor. Sample indexes and Illumina adaptors were added in a first PCR, and a second PCR then increased library yield. After purification with Ampure beads, the TCR product of roughly 650 bp was size-selected on a 2% E-gel SizeSelection system. Before pooling, libraries had their quality checked on a Bioanalyzer, their concentration measured with Qubit, and their quantity determined with the Kapa Library Quantification kit. An Illumina HiSeq 2500 was used to sequence the libraries paired-end at 2 x 150 bp. To increase sequence diversity, about 25-31% phiX was spiked into each library pool. On the study's bioinformatics: The UMI-based MiGEC pipeline processed quality-filtered reads and removed over 80% of raw TCR sequences during error correction. VDJ genes were aligned to IMGT germline references, and each clonotype was defined by a unique CDR3 amino acid sequence together with V-J genes. Clonal expansion, Shannon diversity and CDR3 relatedness (CalcPairwiseDistances, ClusterSamples) were evaluated with VDJtools, and phylogenetic trees were built with CLCbio workbench. Expanded clones were defined as having at least 8 unique UMIs, based on coefficient-of-variation modelling across technical triplicates. Using fastp at Q25 and MiXCR, TCRdb reprocessed the public reads and kept productive beta chains. Rows with one shared CDR3 protein collapse into an entry with the most common genes and DNA. In this record, the V and J calls reflect TCRdb's handling and not the investigators' own analysis. Here the sample has fewer than 30,000 distinct CDR3 sequences; more than 10% occur a single time. Around 13% of the sample is in the top ten clones.

The germline V gene specifies SGHTA as CDR1 and FQGNSA as CDR2. V lost 1 base and J lost 8 bases; the stretch between them is 7 bases long. Taken from cysteine to phenylalanine, the CDR3 has 12 residues. Just CDR3 DNA is preserved here, 36 bases in frame from base 1. These data originate in a study of neurological immune-mediated disorders (dated by TCRdb to between 2018 and 2020). With respect to the entire study: Peripheral blood TCR-beta repertoires from HTLV-I-associated myelopathy (HAM/TSP) patients, multiple sclerosis patients and healthy controls were compared by UMI-based sequencing. The cohort was made up of 60 to 75 subjects, consisting of about 15 HAM/TSP patients, 35 or so multiple sclerosis patients and around 20 healthy controls. Alongside PBMC samples, the set of 106 TCR-beta libraries contained longitudinal samples, technical triplicates, and paired CD4+ and CD8+ T-cell subsets that had been sorted. Overall study results and their limits: No identical CDR3 amino acid sequences were found to be shared among expanded clones across subjects, suggesting that TCR-beta repertoires were private in all groups. TCR clonal expansion was greatest in HAM/TSP patients and smallest in MS patients, who ranked below even healthy controls.

Sequencing was carried out using PBMCs. The clonotype originates from a woman aged 55 to 70 with HTLV-1-associated myelopathy (HAM/TSP). The sequence is built from TRBV7-2 and TRBJ2-3; no D gene is confidently identified. The sequenced DNA: TGTGCCAGCAGCTTAGAAGGACGTACGCAGTATTTT. This gives the protein CASSLEGRTQYF.